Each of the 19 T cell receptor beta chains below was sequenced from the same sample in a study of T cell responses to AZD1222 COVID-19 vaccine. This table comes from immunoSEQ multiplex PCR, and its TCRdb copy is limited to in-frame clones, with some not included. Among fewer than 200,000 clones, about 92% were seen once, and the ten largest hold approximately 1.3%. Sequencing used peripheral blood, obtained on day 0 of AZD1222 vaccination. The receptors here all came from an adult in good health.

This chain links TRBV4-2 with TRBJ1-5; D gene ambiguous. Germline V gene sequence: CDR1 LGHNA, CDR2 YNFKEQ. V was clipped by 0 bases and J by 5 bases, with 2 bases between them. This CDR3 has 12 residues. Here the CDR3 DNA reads TGTGCCAGCAGCCAAGAGCATCAGCCCCAGCATTTT. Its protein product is CASSQEHQPQHF.

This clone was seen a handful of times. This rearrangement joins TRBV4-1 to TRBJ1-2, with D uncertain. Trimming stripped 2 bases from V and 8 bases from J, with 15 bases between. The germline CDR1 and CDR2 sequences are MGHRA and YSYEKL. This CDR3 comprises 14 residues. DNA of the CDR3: TGCGCCAGCAGCCAAACCCTGCCATTGTACGGCTACACCTTC. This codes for CASSQTLPLYGYTF.

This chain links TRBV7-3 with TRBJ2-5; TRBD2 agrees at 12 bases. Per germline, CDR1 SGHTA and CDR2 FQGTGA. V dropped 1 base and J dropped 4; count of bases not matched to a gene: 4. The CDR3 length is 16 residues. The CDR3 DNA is TGTGCCAGCAGCTTAATGGCTAGCGGGGGGGCAGAGACCCAGTACTTC. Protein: CASSLMASGGAETQYF.

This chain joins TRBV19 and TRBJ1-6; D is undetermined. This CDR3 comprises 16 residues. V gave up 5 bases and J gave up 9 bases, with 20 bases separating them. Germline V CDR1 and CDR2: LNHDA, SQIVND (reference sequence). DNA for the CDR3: TGTGCCAGTAGTCTGTCCGGGATCCTCTTGCCTTCACCCCTCCACTTT. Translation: CASSLSGILLPSPLHF.

CDR3 residues: CSVEGTLYGYTF. CDR3 DNA sequence: TGCAGCGTTGAGGGGACCCTCTATGGCTACACCTTC. The J gene is TRBJ1-2, the V gene TRBV29-1; D is perhaps TRBD1 (5 bases). Per the germline V gene, CDR1 is SQVTM and CDR2 is ANQGSEA. There are 12 residues in the CDR3. Trimming left V 3 bases short and J 4 bases short, with 9 bases between.

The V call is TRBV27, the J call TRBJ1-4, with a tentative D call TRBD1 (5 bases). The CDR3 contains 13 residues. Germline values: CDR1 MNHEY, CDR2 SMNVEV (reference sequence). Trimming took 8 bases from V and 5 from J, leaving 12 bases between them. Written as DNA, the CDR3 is TGTGCCAGCGGTAGGGGCCGGAATGAAAAACTGTTTTTT. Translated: CASGRGRNEKLFF.

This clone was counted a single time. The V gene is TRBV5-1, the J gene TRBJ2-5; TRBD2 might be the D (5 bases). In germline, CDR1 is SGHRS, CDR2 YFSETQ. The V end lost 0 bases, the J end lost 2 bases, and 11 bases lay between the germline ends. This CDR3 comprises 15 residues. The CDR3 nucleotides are TGCGCCAGCAGCTTGGGGGCGGGCCCACAAGAGACCCAGTACTTC. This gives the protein CASSLGAGPQETQYF.

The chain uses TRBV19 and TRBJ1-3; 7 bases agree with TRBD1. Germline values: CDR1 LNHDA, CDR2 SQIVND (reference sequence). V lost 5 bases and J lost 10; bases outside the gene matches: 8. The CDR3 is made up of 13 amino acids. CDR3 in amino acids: CASSRRDSRTIYF. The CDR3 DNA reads TGTGCCAGTAGTCGTCGGGACAGCAGGACCATATATTTT.

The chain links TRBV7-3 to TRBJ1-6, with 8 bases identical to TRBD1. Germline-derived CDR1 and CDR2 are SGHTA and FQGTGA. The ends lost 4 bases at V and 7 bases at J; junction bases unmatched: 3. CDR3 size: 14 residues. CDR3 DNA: TGTGCCAGCAGCTGGGGACAGGAGAATTCACCCCTCCACTTT. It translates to CASSWGQENSPLHF.

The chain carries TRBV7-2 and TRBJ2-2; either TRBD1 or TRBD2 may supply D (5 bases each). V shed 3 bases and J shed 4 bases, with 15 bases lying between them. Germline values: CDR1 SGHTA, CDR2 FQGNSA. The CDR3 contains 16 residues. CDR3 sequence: CASSFILSGPTGELFF. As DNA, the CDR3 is TGTGCCAGCAGCTTTATTCTATCGGGGCCCACCGGGGAGCTGTTTTTT. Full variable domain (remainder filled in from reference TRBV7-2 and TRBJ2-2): GAGVSQSPSNKVTEKGKDVELRCDPISGHTALYWYRQSLGQGLEFLIYFQGNSAPDKSGLPSDRFSAERTGGSVSTLTIQRTQQEDSAVYLCASSFILSGPTGELFFGEGSRLTVL.

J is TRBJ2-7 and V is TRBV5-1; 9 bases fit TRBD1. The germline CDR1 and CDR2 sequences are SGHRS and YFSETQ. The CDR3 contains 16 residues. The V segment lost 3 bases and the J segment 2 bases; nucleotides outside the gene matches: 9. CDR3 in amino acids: CASSSARDRATYEQYF. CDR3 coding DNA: TGCGCCAGCAGCTCGGCCCGGGACAGGGCGACCTACGAGCAGTACTTC. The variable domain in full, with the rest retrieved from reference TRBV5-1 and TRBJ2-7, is KAGVTQTPRYLIKTRGQQVTLSCSPISGHRSVSWYQQTPGQGLQFLFEYFSETQRNKGNFPGRFSGRQFSNSRSEMNVSTLELGDSALYLCASSSARDRATYEQYFGPGTRLTVT.

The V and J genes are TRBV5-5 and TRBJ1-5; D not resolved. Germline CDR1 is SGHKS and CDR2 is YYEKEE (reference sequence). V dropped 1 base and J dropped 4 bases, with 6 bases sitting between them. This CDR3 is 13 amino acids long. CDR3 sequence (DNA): TGTGCCAGCAGCTTGAGGGATAATCAGCCCCAGCATTTT. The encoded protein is CASSLRDNQPQHF.

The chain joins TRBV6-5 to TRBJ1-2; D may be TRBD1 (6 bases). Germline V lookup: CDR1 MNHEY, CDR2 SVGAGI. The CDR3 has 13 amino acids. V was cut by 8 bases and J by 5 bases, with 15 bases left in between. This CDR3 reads CASFNREKYGYTF. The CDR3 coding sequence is TGTGCCAGCTTTAACAGGGAGAAGTATGGCTACACCTTC.

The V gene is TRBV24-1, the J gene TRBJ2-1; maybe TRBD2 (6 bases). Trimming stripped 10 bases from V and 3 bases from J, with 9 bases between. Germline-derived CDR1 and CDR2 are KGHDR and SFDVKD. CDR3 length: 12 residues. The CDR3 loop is CATPGDYNEQFF. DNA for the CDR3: TGTGCCACGCCGGGAGACTACAATGAGCAGTTCTTC.

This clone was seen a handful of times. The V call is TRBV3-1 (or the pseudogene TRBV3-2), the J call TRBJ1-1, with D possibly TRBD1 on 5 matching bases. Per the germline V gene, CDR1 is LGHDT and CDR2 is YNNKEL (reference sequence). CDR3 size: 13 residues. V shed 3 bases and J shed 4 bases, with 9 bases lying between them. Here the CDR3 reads CASSQQGPTEAFF. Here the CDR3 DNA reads TGTGCCAGCAGCCAGCAGGGTCCCACTGAAGCTTTCTTT.

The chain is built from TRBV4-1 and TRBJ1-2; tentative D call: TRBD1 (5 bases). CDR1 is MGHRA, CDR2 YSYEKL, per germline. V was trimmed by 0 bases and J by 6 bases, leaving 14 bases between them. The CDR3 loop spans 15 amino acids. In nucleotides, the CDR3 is TGCGCCAGCAGCCAAGATCGGCCAGGGCGGCATGGCTACACCTTC. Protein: CASSQDRPGRHGYTF.

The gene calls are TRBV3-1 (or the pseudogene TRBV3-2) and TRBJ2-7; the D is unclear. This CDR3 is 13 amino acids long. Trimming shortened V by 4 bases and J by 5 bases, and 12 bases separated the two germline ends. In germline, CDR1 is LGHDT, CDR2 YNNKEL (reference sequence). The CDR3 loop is CASSLRVRDEQYF. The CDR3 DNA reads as TGTGCCAGCAGCCTCCGTGTTCGGGACGAGCAGTACTTC.

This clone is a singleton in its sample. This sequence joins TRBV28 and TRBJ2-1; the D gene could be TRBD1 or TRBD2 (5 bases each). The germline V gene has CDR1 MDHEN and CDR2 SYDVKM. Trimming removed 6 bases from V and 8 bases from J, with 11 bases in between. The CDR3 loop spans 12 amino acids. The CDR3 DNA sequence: TGTGCCAGCAGGAGGGACGGGCATGAGCAGTTCTTC. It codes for CASRRDGHEQFF.

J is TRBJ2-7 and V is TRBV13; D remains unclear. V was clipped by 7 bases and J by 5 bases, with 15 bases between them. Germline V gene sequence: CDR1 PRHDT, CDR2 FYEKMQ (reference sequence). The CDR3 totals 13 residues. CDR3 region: CASTPTPTHEQYF. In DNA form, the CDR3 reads TGTGCCAGCACCCCTACTCCCACCCACGAGCAGTACTTC.